This is a list of T cell receptor beta chains from one sample in a study of Tregs in tolerant kidney transplant recipients. TCRdb keeps only in-frame clones here, not all; method: immunoSEQ multiplex PCR. This table has 75,000 to 85,000 clones, 75% to 95% appearing once. The sample was Tregs from blood, taken before the transplant. Receptors originate from a human donor who received a combined kidney and bone marrow transplant. Each CDR3 is given with its conserved first and last residue. Fields, in order: D gene, J gene, clone size, V gene, CDR3 DNA, CDR3 protein. The D gene is left open where the match is weak. Only part of the rows carry a size: once, few, many, or a class if the clone is expanded.

>TRBD2|TRBJ2-3|once|TRBV5-8
TGTGCCAGCAGCCTGGGACTAGCGGCCACAGATACGCAGTATTTT
CASSLGLAATDTQYF
>NA|TRBJ1-5|NA|TRBV2
TGTGCCAGCAGTGTGGCAGAGAGCAATCAGCCCCAGCATTTT
CASSVAESNQPQHF
>NA|TRBJ2-7|NA|TRBV6-1
TGTGCCAGAGACAGACAGCGCTCCTACGAGCAGTACTTC
CARDRQRSYEQYF
>NA|TRBJ2-7|NA|TRBV9
TGTGCCAGCAGCGTAGAGGGGCATGTGGGCTACGAGCAGTACTTC
CASSVEGHVGYEQYF
>NA|TRBJ1-6|NA|TRBV19
TGTGCCAGTAGTATTAAGATGCCCCGTGGGAATTCACCCCTCCACTTT
CASSIKMPRGNSPLHF
>TRBD1|TRBJ2-1|NA|TRBV5-1
TGCGCCAGCAGCTTGGGACAGGGCTCCCTCAATGAGCAGTTCTTC
CASSLGQGSLNEQFF
>NA|TRBJ2-7|NA|TRBV7-6
TGTGCCAGCAGCTTAGAGGAGGGCTACGAGCAGTACTTC
CASSLEEGYEQYF
>TRBD1|TRBJ1-1|few|TRBV7-2
TGTGCCAGCAGCCTACAGGGGGCATATGAAGCTTTCTTT
CASSLQGAYEAFF
>NA|TRBJ1-3|NA|TRBV7-2
TGTGCCAGCAGCTTCTTCGCGTCTGGAAACACCATATATTTT
CASSFFASGNTIYF
>NA|TRBJ2-4|NA|TRBV19
TGTGCCAGTAGTATAACGGACAGATTGAACATTCAGTACTTC
CASSITDRLNIQYF
>NA|TRBJ2-5|NA|TRBV9
TGTGCCAGCAGCGTAGTAAATTCCGGGAATCGGGAGACCCAGTACTTC
CASSVVNSGNRETQYF
>NA|TRBJ1-1|once|TRBV27
TGTGCCAGCAGTTTTATCAGGGCCACTGAAGCTTTCTTT
CASSFIRATEAFF
>NA|TRBJ1-4|NA|TRBV7-2
TGTGCCAGCAGCCCCAGGTGGGAGGGGAGTGAAAAACTGTTTTTT
CASSPRWEGSEKLFF
>NA|TRBJ1-1|NA|TRBV7-9
TGTGCCAGCAGCCCTAGGAACACTGAAGCTTTCTTT
CASSPRNTEAFF
>NA|TRBJ1-1|NA|TRBV19
TGTGCCAGTAGTGTGACAGGTTTGATCACTGAAGCTTTCTTT
CASSVTGLITEAFF
>NA|TRBJ2-1|NA|TRBV30
TGTGCCTTCAGGGGTGGGCTCGGCACATACAATGAGCAGTTCTTC
CAFRGGLGTYNEQFF
>TRBD2|TRBJ2-5|NA|TRBV6-1
TGTGCCAGCAGTGGATATAGCGGGCTAGGAGAGACCCAGTACTTC
CASSGYSGLGETQYF
>NA|TRBJ1-2|NA|TRBV5-1
TGCGCCAGCAGCTTGGACGGTGTCGTGGGTGGCTACACCTTC
CASSLDGVVGGYTF
>NA|TRBJ2-4|few|TRBV7-2
TGTGCCAGTGGGGGCTCGCAAGCCAAAAACATTCAGTACTTC
CASGGSQAKNIQYF
>NA|TRBJ2-2|NA|TRBV18
TGTGCCAGCTCACCACCCGGGGGCCCCAGCTATGCCGGGGAGCTGTTTTTT
CASSPPGGPSYAGELFF
>NA|TRBJ1-5|NA|TRBV2
TGTGCCAGCAGTCACAGAGAATTTAGCAATCAGCCCCAGCATTTT
CASSHREFSNQPQHF
>NA|TRBJ1-2|NA|TRBV18
TGTGCCAGCTCACCACCGGTCAATGGTGGCTACACCTTC
CASSPPVNGGYTF
>NA|TRBJ1-5|NA|TRBV6-5
TGTGCCAGCAGTTACGACAGGACGAATCAGCCCCAGCATTTT
CASSYDRTNQPQHF
>NA|TRBJ2-5|NA|TRBV18
TGTGCCAGCTCACCACCGAACTTAAAAGAGACCCAGTACTTC
CASSPPNLKETQYF
>NA|TRBJ2-2|NA|TRBV4-1
TGCGCCAGCAGCCAGGATAGACAGGACCACACCGGGGAGCTGTTTTTT
CASSQDRQDHTGELFF
>TRBD1|TRBJ2-5|NA|TRBV5-8
TGTGCCAGCAGCTTAAAGGGGGCCGAGACCCAGTACTTC
CASSLKGAETQYF
>NA|TRBJ2-1|NA|TRBV18
TGTGCCAGCTCACCACCGAGTTACAATGAGCAGTTCTTC
CASSPPSYNEQFF
>TRBD2|TRBJ2-5|NA|TRBV11-2
TGTGCCAGCAGCATCGCTAGCGGGAGGAATTGGGGGACCCAGTACTTC
CASSIASGRNWGTQYF
>NA|TRBJ1-3|NA|TRBV10-3
TGTGCCATCAGTGAGTCGAGTCCCCGCGATGGAAACACCATATATTTT
CAISESSPRDGNTIYF
>TRBD2|TRBJ2-7|NA|TRBV6-1
TGTGCCAGCAGACTAGCGGGAGGGGGTGAGCAGTACTTC
CASRLAGGGEQYF
>NA|TRBJ2-2|once|TRBV29-1
TGCAGCGCTAGACGCGGGAGAGGGGGTGGAGGGGAGCTGTTTTTT
CSARRGRGGGGELFF
>TRBD1|TRBJ1-1|NA|TRBV27
TGTGCCAGCAGTTCCCATGGACAGGGAAAGAACACTGAAGCTTTCTTT
CASSSHGQGKNTEAFF
>TRBD1|TRBJ1-4|NA|TRBV19
TGTGCCAGTAGGAGGACAGGGGGGGCGACTAATGAAAAACTGTTTTTT
CASRRTGGATNEKLFF
>TRBD2|TRBJ2-1|once|TRBV14
TGTGCCAGCAGCCATTGGGACTTAGCGGGAGGGCCGGGTGAGCAGTTCTTC
CASSHWDLAGGPGEQFF
>NA|TRBJ2-2|NA|TRBV28
TGTGCCAGCAGTTTACTAAGCGGGGAGCTGTTTTTT
CASSLLSGELFF
>NA|TRBJ2-7|NA|TRBV11-2
TGTGCCAGCAGCCGACCTCCCGAAAGCTACGAGCAGTACTTC
CASSRPPESYEQYF
>NA|TRBJ2-7|NA|TRBV11-2
TGTGCCAGCAGCTTGTCCAGTACAGCCTACGAGCAGTACTTC
CASSLSSTAYEQYF
>NA|TRBJ2-5|NA|TRBV5-5
TGTGCCAGCAGCCCCCAGTGGGCCGGAAGCTTTCAAGAGACCCAGTACTTC
CASSPQWAGSFQETQYF
>NA|TRBJ2-5|NA|TRBV7-2
TGTGCCAGCAGCCAATCGGCGGGGGAGACCCAGTACTTC
CASSQSAGETQYF
>NA|TRBJ2-2|NA|TRBV4-1
TGCGCCAGCAGCCAAGGGACTGCCAACACCGGGGAGCTGTTTTTT
CASSQGTANTGELFF
>NA|TRBJ2-5|NA|TRBV28
TGTGCCAGCAGCCCCCCGACAGGCAAAGAGACCCAGTACTTC
CASSPPTGKETQYF
>NA|TRBJ2-1|few|TRBV28
TGTGCCAGCAGCCCGTCGGACTACAATGAGCAGTTCTTC
CASSPSDYNEQFF
>NA|TRBJ1-1|once|TRBV4-3
TGCGCCAGCAGCCAAGTGGACAACAGGAACACTGAAGCTTTCTTT
CASSQVDNRNTEAFF
>NA|TRBJ2-1|NA|TRBV9
TGTGCCAGCAGCGTAGCTCAGCCTTCCTACAATGAGCAGTTCTTC
CASSVAQPSYNEQFF
>NA|TRBJ1-1|NA|TRBV2
TGTGCCAGCAGTGAAGCGCTTCCAGGCACTGAAGCTTTCTTT
CASSEALPGTEAFF
>NA|TRBJ1-5|NA|TRBV9
TGTGCCAGCAGCGTAACCCGGGGGGAGAGCAATCAGCCCCAGCATTTT
CASSVTRGESNQPQHF
>NA|TRBJ2-1|NA|TRBV27
TGTGCCAGCAGTTTAAGGGTGGGGAACAATGAGCAGTTCTTC
CASSLRVGNNEQFF
>TRBD2|TRBJ2-3|once|TRBV19
TGTGCCAGTAGCTCCCCAGCGGGAGGGCCAAATACGCAGTATTTT
CASSSPAGGPNTQYF
>NA|TRBJ1-2|NA|TRBV15
TGTGCCACCAGCAGGGATGGGGGTCACTATGGCTACACCTTC
CATSRDGGHYGYTF
>TRBD2|TRBJ2-3|few|TRBV5-1
TGCGCCAGCAGCTCCGGCGGGGGTTCAGATACGCAGTATTTT
CASSSGGGSDTQYF
>TRBD2|TRBJ2-3|NA|TRBV10-3
TGTGCCATCTCCGGGGAGGGTACAGATACGCAGTATTTT
CAISGEGTDTQYF
>NA|TRBJ2-5|once|TRBV7-6
TGTGCCAGCAGCTTAGCGGTGTCGGAGACCCAGTACTTC
CASSLAVSETQYF